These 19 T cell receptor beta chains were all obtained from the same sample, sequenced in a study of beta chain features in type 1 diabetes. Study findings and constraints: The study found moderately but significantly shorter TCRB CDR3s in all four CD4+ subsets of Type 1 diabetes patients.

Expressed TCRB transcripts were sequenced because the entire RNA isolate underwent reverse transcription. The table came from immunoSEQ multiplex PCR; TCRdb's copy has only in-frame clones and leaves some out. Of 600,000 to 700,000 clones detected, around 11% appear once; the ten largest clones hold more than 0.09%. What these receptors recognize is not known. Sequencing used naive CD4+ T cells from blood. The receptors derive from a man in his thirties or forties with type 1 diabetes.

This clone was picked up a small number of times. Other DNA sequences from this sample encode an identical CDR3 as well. In DNA form, the CDR3 reads TGTGCCAGCAGCGCCGGGACAACAGATACGCAGTATTTT. Amino acids: CASSAGTTDTQYF. The V and J genes are TRBV7-2 and TRBJ2-3; D possibly corresponds to TRBD1 (6 bases). Germline values: CDR1 SGHTA, CDR2 FQGNSA. The CDR3 totals 13 residues. V was shortened by 5 bases and J by 3 bases, with 9 bases between the two germline ends.

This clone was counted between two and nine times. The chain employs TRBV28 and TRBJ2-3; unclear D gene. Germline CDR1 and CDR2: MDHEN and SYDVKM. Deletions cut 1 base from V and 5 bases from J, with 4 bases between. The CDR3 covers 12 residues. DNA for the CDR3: TGTGCCAGCAGTTTATTAAGAGATACGCAGTATTTT. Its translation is CASSLLRDTQYF.

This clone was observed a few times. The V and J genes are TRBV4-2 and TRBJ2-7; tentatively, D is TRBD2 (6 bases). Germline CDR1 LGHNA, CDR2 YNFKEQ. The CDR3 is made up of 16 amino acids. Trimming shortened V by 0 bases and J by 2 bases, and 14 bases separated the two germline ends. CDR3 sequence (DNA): TGTGCCAGCAGCCAAGAGGGTGGGGGGACCACCTACGAGCAGTACTTC. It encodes CASSQEGGGTTYEQYF.

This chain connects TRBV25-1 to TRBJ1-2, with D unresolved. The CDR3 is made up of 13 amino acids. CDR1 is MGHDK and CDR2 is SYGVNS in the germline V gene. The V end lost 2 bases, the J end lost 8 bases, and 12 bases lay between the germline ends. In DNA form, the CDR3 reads TGTGCCAGCAGTGAAGGGGTTTACGACGGCTACACCTTC. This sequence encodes CASSEGVYDGYTF.

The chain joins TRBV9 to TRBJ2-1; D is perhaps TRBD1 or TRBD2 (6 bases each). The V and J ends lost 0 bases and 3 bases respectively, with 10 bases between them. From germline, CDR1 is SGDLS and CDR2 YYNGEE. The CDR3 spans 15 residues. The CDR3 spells CASSVAGALYNEQFF. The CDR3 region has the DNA TGTGCCAGCAGCGTAGCGGGGGCACTCTACAATGAGCAGTTCTTC.

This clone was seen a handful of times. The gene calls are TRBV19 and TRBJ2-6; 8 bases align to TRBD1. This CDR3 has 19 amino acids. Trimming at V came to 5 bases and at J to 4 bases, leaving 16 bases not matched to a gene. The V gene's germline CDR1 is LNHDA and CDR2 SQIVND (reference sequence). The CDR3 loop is CASSSFLGQGARGANVLTF. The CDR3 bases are TGTGCCAGTAGTTCCTTCTTAGGGCAGGGGGCGCGAGGGGCCAACGTCCTGACTTTC.

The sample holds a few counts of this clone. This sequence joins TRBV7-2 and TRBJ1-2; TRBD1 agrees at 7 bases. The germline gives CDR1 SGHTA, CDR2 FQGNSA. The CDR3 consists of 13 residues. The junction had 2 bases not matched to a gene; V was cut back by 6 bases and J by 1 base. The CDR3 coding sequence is TGTGCCAGCAGAGGGGGCAGTAACTATGGCTACACCTTC. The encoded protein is CASRGGSNYGYTF.

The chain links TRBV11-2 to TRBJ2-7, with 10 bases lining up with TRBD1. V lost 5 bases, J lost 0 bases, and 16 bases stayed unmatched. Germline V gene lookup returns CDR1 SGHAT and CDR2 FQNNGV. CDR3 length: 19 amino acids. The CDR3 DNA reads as TGTGCCAGCAGCCCGCAGGCTACCTCGGACAGGGGGTTCTCCTACGAGCAGTACTTC. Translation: CASSPQATSDRGFSYEQYF.

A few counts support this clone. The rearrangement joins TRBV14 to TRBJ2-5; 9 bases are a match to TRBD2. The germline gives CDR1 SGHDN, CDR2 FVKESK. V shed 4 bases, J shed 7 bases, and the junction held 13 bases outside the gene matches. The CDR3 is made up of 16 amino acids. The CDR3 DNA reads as TGTGCCAGCAGCCGGTTAGCGGGGGCCACCAGAGGGACCCAGTACTTC. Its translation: CASSRLAGATRGTQYF.

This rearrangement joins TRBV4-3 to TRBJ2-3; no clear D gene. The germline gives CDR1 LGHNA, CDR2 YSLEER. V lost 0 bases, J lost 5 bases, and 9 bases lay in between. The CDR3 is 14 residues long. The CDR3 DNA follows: TGCGCCAGCAGCCAAGAGGGATGGGGAGATACGCAGTATTTT. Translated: CASSQEGWGDTQYF.

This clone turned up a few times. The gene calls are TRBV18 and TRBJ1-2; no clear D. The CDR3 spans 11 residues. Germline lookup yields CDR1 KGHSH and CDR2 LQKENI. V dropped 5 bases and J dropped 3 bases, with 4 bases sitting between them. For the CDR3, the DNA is TGTGCCAGCTCAAAAGACTATGGCTACACCTTC. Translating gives CASSKDYGYTF.

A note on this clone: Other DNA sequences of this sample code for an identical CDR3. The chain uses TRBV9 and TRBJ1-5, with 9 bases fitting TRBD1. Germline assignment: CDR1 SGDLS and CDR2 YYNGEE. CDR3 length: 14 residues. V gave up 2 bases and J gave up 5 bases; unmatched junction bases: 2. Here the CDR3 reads CASSVGQGDQPQHF. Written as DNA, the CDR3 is TGTGCCAGCAGCGTGGGACAGGGAGATCAGCCCCAGCATTTT.

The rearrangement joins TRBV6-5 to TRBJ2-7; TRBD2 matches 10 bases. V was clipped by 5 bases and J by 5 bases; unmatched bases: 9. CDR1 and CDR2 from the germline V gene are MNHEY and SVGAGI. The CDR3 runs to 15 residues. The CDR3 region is CASSPVAGGLNEQYF. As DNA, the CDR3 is TGTGCCAGCAGTCCCGTAGCGGGGGGACTAAACGAGCAGTACTTC.

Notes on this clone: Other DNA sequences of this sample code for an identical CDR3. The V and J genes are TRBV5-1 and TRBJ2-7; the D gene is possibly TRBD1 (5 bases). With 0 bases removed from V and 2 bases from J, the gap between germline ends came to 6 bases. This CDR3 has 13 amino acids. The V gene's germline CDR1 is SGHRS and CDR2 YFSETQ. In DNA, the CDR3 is TGCGCCAGCAGCTTGGACAGGACCTACGAGCAGTACTTC. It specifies CASSLDRTYEQYF.

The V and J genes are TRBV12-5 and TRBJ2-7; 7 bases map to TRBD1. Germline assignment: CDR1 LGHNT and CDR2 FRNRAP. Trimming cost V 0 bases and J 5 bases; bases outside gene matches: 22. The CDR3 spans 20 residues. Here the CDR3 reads CASGLVIARGQVNIVDEQYF. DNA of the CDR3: TGTGCTAGTGGTTTGGTAATAGCGAGGGGGCAGGTAAATATTGTGGACGAGCAGTACTTC.

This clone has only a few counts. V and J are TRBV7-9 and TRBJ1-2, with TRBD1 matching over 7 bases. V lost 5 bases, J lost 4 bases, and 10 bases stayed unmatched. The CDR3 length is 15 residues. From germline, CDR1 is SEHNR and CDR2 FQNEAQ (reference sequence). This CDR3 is CASSPTDRMSYGYTF. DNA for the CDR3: TGTGCCAGCAGCCCTACGGACAGGATGAGCTATGGCTACACCTTC.

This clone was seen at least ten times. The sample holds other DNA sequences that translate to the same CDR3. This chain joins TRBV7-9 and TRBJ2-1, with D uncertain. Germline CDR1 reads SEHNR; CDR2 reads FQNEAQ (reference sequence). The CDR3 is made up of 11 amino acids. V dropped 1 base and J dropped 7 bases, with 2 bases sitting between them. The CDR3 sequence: CASSLENEQFF. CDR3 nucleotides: TGTGCCAGCAGCTTAGAAAATGAGCAGTTCTTC.

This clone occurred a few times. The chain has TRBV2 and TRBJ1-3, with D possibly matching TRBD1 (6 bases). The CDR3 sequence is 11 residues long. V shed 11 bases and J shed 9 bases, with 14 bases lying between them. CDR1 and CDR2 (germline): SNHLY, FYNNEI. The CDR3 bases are TGTGCCTCCTACAGGGAGGGCACCATATATTTT. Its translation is CASYREGTIYF.

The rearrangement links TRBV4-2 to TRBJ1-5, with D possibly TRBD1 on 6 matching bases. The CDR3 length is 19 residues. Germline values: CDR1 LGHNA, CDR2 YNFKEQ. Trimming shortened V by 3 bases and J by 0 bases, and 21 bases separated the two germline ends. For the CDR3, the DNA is TGTGCCAGCAGCCACCACGGCGAGGGGGTACGTCTTAGCAATCAGCCCCAGCATTTT. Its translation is CASSHHGEGVRLSNQPQHF.